Listed below are T cell receptor beta chains from one sample, sequenced in a study of graft-versus-host responses after intestinal transplantation. This table comes from immunoSEQ multiplex PCR, and its TCRdb copy is limited to in-frame clones, with some not included. The sample contains about 97,000 clones, approximately 92% of which appear only once. The source material was PBMCs, sampled around 450 days after intestinal transplant. The receptors come from a human patient who received an intestinal transplant, so some T cells may come from the graft donor. Both conserved end residues are trimmed from each CDR3. A D gene is named only where the DNA matches it firmly.

NA TRBV6-4 ASRGNTEAF
TRBD1 TRBV19 ASSIGRGQGLNNQPQH
TRBD2 TRBV19 ASRRTSGGAYEQF
NA TRBV5-6 ASSFPQGKNTGELF
NA TRBV9 ASSVVSDYGYT
NA TRBV1 TSSHSGHWDEQY
NA TRBV2 ASAGLNNYGYT
NA TRBV19 ASRGGGASYNSPLH
NA TRBV6-5 ASSYSGGTGTEAF
NA TRBV6-1 ASSEARQGGH
NA TRBV19 ASSTQGATNEKLF
NA TRBV7-8 ASSLSGETQY
NA TRBV7-6 ASSLEASNYGYT
TRBD1 TRBV6-5 ASRSGTGYNQPQH
NA TRBV29-1 SVDTLGRDYGYT
NA TRBV7-2 ASSMWGNEQF
NA TRBV9 ASSVEGGGNTIY
NA TRBV7-9 ASSSPGGYEQY
NA TRBV6-5 ASSYSLAGEGTEAF
NA TRBV2 ASTRIGASNSPLH